The 16 T cell receptor beta chains given below trace back to one sample, sequenced in a study of identifying expanded T cells in peripheral blood (dated by TCRdb to between 2017 and 2020). The method behind the library was the immunoSEQ multiplex PCR assay. TCRdb retrieved this table from immuneACCESS and kept in-frame rearrangements only. Not all clones are present; in checked studies, unresolved V genes account for under half, and no reason is known for the remainder. A total of 75,000 to 95,000 clones appear in this sample, more than 75% of them only once. Around 4.5% of the sample lies in the top ten. The material sequenced was blood. All receptors come from a person between 18 and 70 years old in good health.

V is TRBV28 and J is TRBJ1-6, with a possible D match to TRBD1 (6 bases). Trimming removed 3 bases from V and 6 bases from J, with 9 bases in between. Germline assignment: CDR1 MDHEN and CDR2 SYDVKM. The CDR3 has 14 residues. The DNA of the CDR3 is TGTGCCAGCAGTTTCACAGGGAGTAATTCACCCCTCCACTTT. Translation: CASSFTGSNSPLHF.

The chain uses TRBV27 and TRBJ1-2; D gene uncertain. Germline CDR1 reads MNHEY; CDR2 reads SMNVEV (reference sequence). Trimming took off 5 bases at V and 3 bases at J, with 16 bases between the two ends. The CDR3 runs 15 residues. The CDR3 DNA follows: TGTGCCAGCAGTCCACGGTACCGGGTTGACTATGGCTACACCTTC. This gives the protein CASSPRYRVDYGYTF.

The gene calls are TRBV5-3 and TRBJ2-5; D not resolved. TRBV5-3 is an open reading frame whose function is uncertain. V was clipped by 4 bases and J by 1 base, with 23 bases between them. The CDR3 length is 18 residues. The CDR3 is CARSPFAKHLTGQETQYF. As DNA, the CDR3 is TGTGCCAGAAGCCCCTTTGCCAAACACCTAACTGGCCAAGAGACCCAGTACTTC.

V is TRBV2 and J is TRBJ1-2, with a possible D match to TRBD1 (5 bases). The V gene's germline CDR1 is SNHLY and CDR2 FYNNEI. This CDR3 comprises 12 residues. The V and J ends lost 6 bases and 5 bases respectively, with 10 bases between them. This CDR3 reads CASRTRQYGYTF. The CDR3 DNA sequence: TGTGCCAGCAGAACCAGACAGTATGGCTACACCTTC. Full variable domain (rest looked up from reference TRBV2 and TRBJ1-2): EPEVTQTPSHQVTQMGQEVILRCVPISNHLYFYWYRQILGQKVEFLVSFYNNEISEKSEIFDDQFSVERPDGSNFTLKIRSTKLEDSAMYFCASRTRQYGYTFGSGTRLTVV.

The chain recombines TRBV7-2 with TRBJ2-1, with 10 bases lining up with TRBD1. Germline lookup yields CDR1 SGHTA and CDR2 FQGNSA. With V trimmed by 7 bases and J by 9 bases, 12 bases remained unmatched. The CDR3 extends over 15 amino acids. The CDR3, as DNA: TGTGCCAGCACGTCCGGGACAGGGGTGTTCGGTGAGCAGTTCTTC. Its protein is CASTSGTGVFGEQFF.

The genes are TRBV5-6 and TRBJ1-1; maybe TRBD1 (5 bases). Trimming took off 0 bases at V and 11 bases at J, with 14 bases between the two ends. The CDR3 consists of 13 residues. Germline V lookup: CDR1 SGHDT, CDR2 YYEEEE. The CDR3 sequence is CASSLGRGRAAFF. For the CDR3, the DNA is TGTGCCAGCAGCTTGGGGCGGGGCAGGGCGGCTTTCTTT.

This chain connects TRBV5-6 to TRBJ1-2; D unresolved. The CDR3 sequence is 17 residues long. Germline-derived CDR1 and CDR2 are SGHDT and YYEEEE. V was trimmed by 1 base and J by 4 bases, leaving 20 bases between them. The CDR3 here is CASSLRREWPLLYGYTF. The CDR3 coding sequence is TGTGCCAGCAGCTTGAGGAGGGAGTGGCCACTCCTCTATGGCTACACCTTC. Drawing the rest from reference TRBV5-6 and TRBJ1-2, the complete variable domain is DAGVTQSPTHLIKTRGQQVTLRCSPKSGHDTVSWYQQALGQGPQFIFQYYEEEERQRGNFPDRFSGHQFPNYSSELNVNALLLGDSALYLCASSLRREWPLLYGYTFGSGTRLTVV.

The genes are TRBV4-1 and TRBJ2-3, with a weak D call TRBD1 (6 bases). The CDR3 consists of 17 residues. Germline CDR1 is MGHRA and CDR2 is YSYEKL. Trimming removed 4 bases at V and 3 bases at J, with 20 bases between. Written as DNA, the CDR3 is TGCGCCAGCAGCCCCTATGATAGAAGGGGGACGACAGATACGCAGTATTTT. Its translation: CASSPYDRRGTTDTQYF.

The J gene is TRBJ2-7, the V gene TRBV7-7, with 7 bases matching TRBD1. Unmatched junction bases numbered 5, after V lost 3 bases and J lost 0 bases. Germline V gene lookup returns CDR1 SSHAT and CDR2 FNYEAQ (reference sequence). The length of the CDR3 is 15 residues. This CDR3 is CASSFGTVSSYEQYF. The CDR3 DNA reads TGTGCCAGCAGCTTCGGGACAGTAAGCTCCTACGAGCAGTACTTC.

Only one count was recorded for this clone. The chain recombines TRBV5-4 with TRBJ2-5; 11 bases agree with TRBD2. Looked up from germline, CDR1 is SGHNT and CDR2 is YYREEE (reference sequence). The junction had 6 bases not matched to a gene; V was cut back by 3 bases and J by 5 bases. The CDR3 totals 15 residues. In DNA form, the CDR3 reads TGTGCCAGCAGCTCCCCTAGCGGGGGGTTGGAGACCCAGTACTTC. It translates to CASSSPSGGLETQYF.

This clone appeared a single time. The chain combines TRBV18 with TRBJ2-3, with TRBD2 matching 7 bases. CDR1 is KGHSH, CDR2 LQKENI, per germline. The CDR3 extends over 16 amino acids. V lost 2 bases and J lost 3; bases outside the gene matches: 8. Here the CDR3 DNA reads TGTGCCAGCTCACCATATCAGGGAGGGTCGACAGATACGCAGTATTTT. Translation: CASSPYQGGSTDTQYF.

The genes are TRBV5-4 and TRBJ1-6, with D possibly TRBD1 on 5 matching bases. The ends were cut back, 1 base at V and 10 bases at J, with 12 bases in the middle. The germline V gene has CDR1 SGHNT and CDR2 YYREEE (reference sequence). The CDR3 consists of 14 residues. This chain's CDR3 is CASSLWGSESPLHF. CDR3 sequence (DNA): TGTGCCAGCAGCTTGTGGGGGAGTGAGTCACCCCTCCACTTT.

In the case of this clone: Compared with germline, one end of the junction differs, possibly owing to a read error. V is TRBV7-9 and J is TRBJ1-4, with D perhaps matching TRBD1 (5 bases). The CDR3 runs to 16 residues. Germline V gene lookup returns CDR1 SEHNR and CDR2 FQNEAQ (reference sequence). CDR3 nucleotides: TGTGCCAGCAGCTTAAACTCGGGAGGGACGAATGAAAACCTGTTTTTT. Protein product: CASSLNSGGTNENLFF.

The chain recombines TRBV7-9 with TRBJ1-1; D might be TRBD1 (6 bases). Germline V gene sequence: CDR1 SEHNR, CDR2 FQNEAQ (reference sequence). With 1 base removed from V and 3 bases from J, the gap between germline ends came to 18 bases. The CDR3 extends over 17 amino acids. CDR3 in amino acids: CASSLGAWGGRDTEAFF. CDR3 bases: TGTGCCAGCAGCTTAGGAGCTTGGGGGGGCCGGGACACTGAAGCTTTCTTT.

This CDR3 reads CASGGRGRWGGYTF. CDR3 in DNA: TGTGCCAGTGGGGGCAGGGGGCGCTGGGGTGGCTACACCTTC. V gene TRBV2 combines with J gene TRBJ1-2, with 8 bases matching TRBD1. CDR1 SNHLY and CDR2 FYNNEI come from the germline V gene. V shed 9 bases, J shed 7 bases, and the junction held 13 bases outside the gene matches. This CDR3 is built from 14 residues. The full variable domain, with the rest looked up from reference TRBV2 and TRBJ1-2, is EPEVTQTPSHQVTQMGQEVILRCVPISNHLYFYWYRQILGQKVEFLVSFYNNEISEKSEIFDDQFSVERPDGSNFTLKIRSTKLEDSAMYFCASGGRGRWGGYTFGSGTRLTVV.

V is TRBV15 and J is TRBJ2-7; D gene ambiguous. The germline V gene encodes CDR1 LNHNV and CDR2 YYDKDF (reference sequence). The V gene lost 6 bases and the J gene lost 2 bases, with 11 bases spanning the gap. The CDR3 runs to 13 residues. The CDR3 region has the DNA TGTGCCACCAGATCCCCCAATACCTACGAGCAGTACTTC. The encoded protein is CATRSPNTYEQYF.